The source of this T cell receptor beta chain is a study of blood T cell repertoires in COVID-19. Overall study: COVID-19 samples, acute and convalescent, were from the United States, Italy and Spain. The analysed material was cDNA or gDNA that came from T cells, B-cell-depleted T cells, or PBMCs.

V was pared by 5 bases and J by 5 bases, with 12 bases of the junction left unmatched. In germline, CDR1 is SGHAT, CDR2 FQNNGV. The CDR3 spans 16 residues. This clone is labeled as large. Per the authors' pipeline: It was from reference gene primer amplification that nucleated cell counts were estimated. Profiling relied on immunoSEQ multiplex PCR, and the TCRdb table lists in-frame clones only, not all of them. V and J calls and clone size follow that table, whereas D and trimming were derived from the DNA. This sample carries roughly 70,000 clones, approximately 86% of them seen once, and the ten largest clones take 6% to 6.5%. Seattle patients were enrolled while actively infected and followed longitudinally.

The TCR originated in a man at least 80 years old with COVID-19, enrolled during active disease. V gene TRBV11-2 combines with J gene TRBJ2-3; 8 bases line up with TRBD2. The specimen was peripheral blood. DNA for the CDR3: TGTGCCAGCAGCCGCCTGCGGGGGGCTGCGAGAGATACGCAGTATTTT. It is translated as CASSRLRGAARDTQYF.